Below, one T cell receptor beta chain is given with its context. Its antigen is undetermined. Germline V CDR1 and CDR2: MNHEY, SVGAGI. The CDR3 has 12 amino acids. V lost 4 bases to trimming and J lost 10 bases, with 11 bases between them. Replicate PCRs run on sorted subsets employed roughly 190 ng DNA, approximately 30,000 T cell genomes. Some clones are missing from TCRdb's copy, which holds only in-frame ones; the method was immunoSEQ multiplex PCR. The repertoire holds about 1.1 million clones, with more than 75% as singletons. The sample is drawn from a study of shared clonotypes between healthy human individuals. Study as a whole: Donors, aged 18 to 49, were a couple of women and three men. Findings and limits, study-wide: Several donors shared 4.5% to 6.5% of their naive CD4 clonotypes.

The chain carries TRBV6-5 and TRBJ2-1, with D perhaps matching TRBD2 (6 bases). The sequence was obtained from a man younger than 30 in good health. Some clones in this sample may be carry-over from other donors' samples. Sequencing input: memory CD4+ T cells from PBMCs. The subset is: CD45RA-negative fraction. CDR3 sequence: CASSLIRGEQFF. The CDR3 bases are TGTGCCAGCAGTTTAATCCGGGGGGAGCAGTTCTTC.